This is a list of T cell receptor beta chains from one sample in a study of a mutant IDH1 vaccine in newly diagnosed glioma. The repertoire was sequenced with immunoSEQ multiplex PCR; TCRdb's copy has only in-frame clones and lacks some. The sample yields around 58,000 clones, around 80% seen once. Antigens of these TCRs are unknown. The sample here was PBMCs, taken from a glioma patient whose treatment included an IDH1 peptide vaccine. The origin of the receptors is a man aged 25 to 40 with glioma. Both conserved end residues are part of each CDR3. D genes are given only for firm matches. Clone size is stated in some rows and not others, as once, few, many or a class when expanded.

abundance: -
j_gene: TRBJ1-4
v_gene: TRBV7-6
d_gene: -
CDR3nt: TGTGCCAGCAGCTCCGGGGAAAAACTGTTTTTT
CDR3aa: CASSSGEKLFF

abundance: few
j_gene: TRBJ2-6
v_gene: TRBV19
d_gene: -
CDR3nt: TGTGCCAGTAGTCCCCGTCGGGGAGCCTCTGGGGCCAACGTCCTGACTTTC
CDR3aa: CASSPRRGASGANVLTF

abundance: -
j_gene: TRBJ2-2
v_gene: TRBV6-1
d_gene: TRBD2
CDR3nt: TGTGCCAGCAGTGAACTAGCGGTACCCGGGGAGCTGTTTTTT
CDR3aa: CASSELAVPGELFF

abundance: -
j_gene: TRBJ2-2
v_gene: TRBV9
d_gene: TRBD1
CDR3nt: TGTGCCAGCAGCGTAAACCAGGGGGCCACCGGGGAGCTGTTTTTT
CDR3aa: CASSVNQGATGELFF

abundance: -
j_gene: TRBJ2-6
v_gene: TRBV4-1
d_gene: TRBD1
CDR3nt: TGCGCCAGCACCAAAGACAGGGGAACCTCTGGGGCCAACGTCCTGACTTTC
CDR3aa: CASTKDRGTSGANVLTF

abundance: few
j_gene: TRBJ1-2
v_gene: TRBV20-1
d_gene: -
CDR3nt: TGCAGTTTCCATAACTATGGCTACACCTTC
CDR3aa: CSFHNYGYTF

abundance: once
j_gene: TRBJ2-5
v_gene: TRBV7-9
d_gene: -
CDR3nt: TGTGCCAGCAGCTTAGGTGGGGTCGAAGAGACCCAGTACTTC
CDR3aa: CASSLGGVEETQYF

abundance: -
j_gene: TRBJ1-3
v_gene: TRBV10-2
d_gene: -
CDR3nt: TGCGCCAGCAGTGGGGGCAGGCGCTCCTCTGGAAACACCATATATTTT
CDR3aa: CASSGGRRSSGNTIYF

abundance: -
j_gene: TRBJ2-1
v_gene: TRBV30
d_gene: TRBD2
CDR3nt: TGTGCCTGGATGGGACTAGCGGGGGGGACAATCGATGAGCAGTTCTTC
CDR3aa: CAWMGLAGGTIDEQFF

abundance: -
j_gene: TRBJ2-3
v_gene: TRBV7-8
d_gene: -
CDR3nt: TGTGCCAGCAGCTTAGGAGCGTGGAGTCCAAGCACAGATACGCAGTATTTT
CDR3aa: CASSLGAWSPSTDTQYF

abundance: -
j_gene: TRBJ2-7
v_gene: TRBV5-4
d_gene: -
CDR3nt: TGTGCCAGCAGCACCGGGACCGATTACGAGCAGTACTTC
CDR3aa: CASSTGTDYEQYF

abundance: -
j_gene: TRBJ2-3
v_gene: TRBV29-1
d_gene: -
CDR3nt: TGCAGCGCCCGCCGGCCCCCCTACGATACGCAGTATTTT
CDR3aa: CSARRPPYDTQYF

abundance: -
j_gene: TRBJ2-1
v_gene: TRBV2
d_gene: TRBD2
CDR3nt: TGTGCCAGCAGGAGACTAGCCCAGCTTAAGGGGAATGAGCAGTTCTTC
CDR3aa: CASRRLAQLKGNEQFF

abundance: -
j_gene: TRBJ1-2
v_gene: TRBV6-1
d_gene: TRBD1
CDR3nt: TGTGCCAGCAGTGAGACAGGGGGCTATGGCTACACCTTC
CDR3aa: CASSETGGYGYTF

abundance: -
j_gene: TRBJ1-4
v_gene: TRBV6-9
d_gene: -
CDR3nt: TGTGCCAGCAGGGACCGGGGTGAGGGGAATGAAAAACTGTTTTTT
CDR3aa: CASRDRGEGNEKLFF

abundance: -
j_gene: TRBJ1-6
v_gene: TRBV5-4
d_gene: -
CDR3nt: TGTGCCAGCAGCCCCTATATCCTAGGGTTGAATTCACCCCTCCACTTT
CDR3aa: CASSPYILGLNSPLHF

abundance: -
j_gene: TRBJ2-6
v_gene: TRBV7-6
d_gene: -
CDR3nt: TGTGCCAGCAGCTTAGTCGCGGCCTTTGGGGCCAACGTCCTGACTTTC
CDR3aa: CASSLVAAFGANVLTF

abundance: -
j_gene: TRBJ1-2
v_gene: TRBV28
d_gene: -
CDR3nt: TGTGCCAGCAGTTTCGGGGTGGCCCCCTATGGCTACACCTTC
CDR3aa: CASSFGVAPYGYTF

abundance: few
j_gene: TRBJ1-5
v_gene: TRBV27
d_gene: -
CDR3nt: TGTGCCAGCAGTCCCCGTAGGGGTGATAGCAATCAGCCCCAGCATTTT
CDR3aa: CASSPRRGDSNQPQHF

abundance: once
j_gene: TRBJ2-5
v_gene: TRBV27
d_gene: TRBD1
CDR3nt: TGTGCCAGCAGTCGGGGGACAGGGAACCGAGAGACCCAGTACTTC
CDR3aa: CASSRGTGNRETQYF

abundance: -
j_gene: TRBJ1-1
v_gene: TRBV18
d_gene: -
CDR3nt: TGTGCCAGCTCACCTTCCGGGTCCGCTGGGACTGAAGCTTTCTTT
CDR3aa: CASSPSGSAGTEAFF

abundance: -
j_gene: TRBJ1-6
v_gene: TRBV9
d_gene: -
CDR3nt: TGTGCCAGCAGCGTAAACCCCTATAATTCACCCCTCCACTTT
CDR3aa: CASSVNPYNSPLHF

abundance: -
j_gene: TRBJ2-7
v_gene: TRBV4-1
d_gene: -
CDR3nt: TGCGCCAGCAGCCAAGCCGGGGACCTCCCGGGCCGACGTACCTACGAGCAGTACTTC
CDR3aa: CASSQAGDLPGRRTYEQYF

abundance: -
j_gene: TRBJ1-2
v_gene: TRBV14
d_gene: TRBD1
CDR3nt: TGTGCCAGCAGTAAGGGACAGGGCTATGGCTACACCTTC
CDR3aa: CASSKGQGYGYTF

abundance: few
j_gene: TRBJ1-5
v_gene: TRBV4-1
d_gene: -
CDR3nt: TGCGCCAGCAGCCAAGATTACTTCGGGTCGGGCAATCAGCCCCAGCATTTT
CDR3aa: CASSQDYFGSGNQPQHF

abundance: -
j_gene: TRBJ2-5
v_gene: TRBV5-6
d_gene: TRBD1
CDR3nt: TGTGCCAGCAGTGAGGACAGGGCTCTCGAGACCCAGTACTTC
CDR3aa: CASSEDRALETQYF

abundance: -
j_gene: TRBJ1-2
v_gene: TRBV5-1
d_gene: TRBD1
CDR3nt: TGCGCCAGCAGCCCCTGGGACAGGCGGATCGGCTACACCTTC
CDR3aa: CASSPWDRRIGYTF

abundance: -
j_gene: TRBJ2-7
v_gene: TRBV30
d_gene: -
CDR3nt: TGTGCCTGGAGTGGAATGTCAGGGGGGGCCTACGAGCAGTACTTC
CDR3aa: CAWSGMSGGAYEQYF

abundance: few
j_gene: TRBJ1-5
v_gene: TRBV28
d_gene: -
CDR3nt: TGTGCCAGCAGGCGGTGGCAGGGAAGTATGCAGCCCCAGCATTTT
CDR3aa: CASRRWQGSMQPQHF